Listed below are T cell receptor beta chains from one sample, sequenced in a study of T-cell memory formation after mild COVID-19. TCRdb recomputed calls from the 5' RACE reads with MiXCR, one row per CDR3 protein. The table has about 260,000 distinct CDR3 sequences, around 15% seen once. Sequencing was done on a sample of PBMCs or a T cell subset sorted from them (not recorded which). The receptors were sampled from a man aged 18 to 30 who had mild COVID-19 (a few samples of this study predate the infection). Cell type and time point are not known. Both conserved end residues are part of each CDR3. The order of the fields is V gene, J gene, D gene, clone size, CDR3 protein, CDR3 DNA. A D gene is named only where the DNA matches it firmly. The listing skips clone size in some rows; elsewhere it reads once, few, many or a size class.

v_call: TRBV27
j_call: TRBJ1-5
d_call: -
clone_size: few
cdr3_aa: CASSPQGWDQPQHF
cdr3_nt: TGTGCCAGCAGTCCCCAGGGGTGGGATCAGCCCCAGCATTTT

v_call: TRBV9
j_call: TRBJ2-6
d_call: -
clone_size: few
cdr3_aa: CASSVPQGPGANVLTF
cdr3_nt: TGTGCCAGCAGCGTACCACAGGGCCCTGGGGCCAACGTCCTGACTTTC

v_call: TRBV27
j_call: TRBJ2-2
d_call: -
clone_size: -
cdr3_aa: CGVGGPMGTGELFF
cdr3_nt: TGTGGAGTGGGGGGGCCGATGGGGACCGGGGAGCTGTTTTTT

v_call: TRBV6-5
j_call: TRBJ2-1
d_call: -
clone_size: few
cdr3_aa: CASSTRVVVDEQFF
cdr3_nt: TGTGCCAGCTCCACTAGGGTAGTGGTCGATGAGCAGTTCTTC

v_call: TRBV12-3/TRBV12-4
j_call: TRBJ2-3
d_call: -
clone_size: -
cdr3_aa: CASSLRVFYTDTQYF
cdr3_nt: TGTGCCAGCAGTTTAAGAGTTTTCTACACAGATACGCAGTATTTT

v_call: TRBV4-3
j_call: TRBJ2-1
d_call: TRBD2
clone_size: -
cdr3_aa: CASSQDPASAGRSNEQFF
cdr3_nt: TGCGCCAGCAGCCAAGATCCCGCGTCAGCGGGGAGGTCCAATGAGCAGTTCTTC

v_call: TRBV6-5
j_call: TRBJ1-2
d_call: -
clone_size: -
cdr3_aa: CASSLGAGDYGYTF
cdr3_nt: TGTGCCAGCAGCTTGGGGGCGGGGGACTATGGCTACACCTTC

v_call: TRBV12-3/TRBV12-4
j_call: TRBJ1-1
d_call: TRBD1
clone_size: few
cdr3_aa: CASSPIDRADTEAFF
cdr3_nt: TGTGCCAGCAGTCCTATTGACAGGGCCGACACTGAAGCTTTCTTT

v_call: TRBV25-1
j_call: TRBJ1-2
d_call: -
clone_size: -
cdr3_aa: CASSRAVYGYTF
cdr3_nt: TGTGCCAGCAGCAGGGCCGTCTATGGCTACACCTTC

v_call: TRBV5-6
j_call: TRBJ2-2
d_call: -
clone_size: -
cdr3_aa: CASHLPFGAGELFF
cdr3_nt: TGTGCCAGCCACCTACCTTTTGGGGCCGGGGAGCTGTTTTTT

v_call: TRBV29-1
j_call: TRBJ1-2
d_call: TRBD1
clone_size: few
cdr3_aa: CSVGARGPYYGYTF
cdr3_nt: TGCAGCGTTGGGGCCAGGGGGCCCTACTATGGCTACACCTTC

v_call: TRBV7-6
j_call: TRBJ2-4
d_call: -
clone_size: many
cdr3_aa: CASSQRLDDIQYF
cdr3_nt: TGTGCCAGCAGCCAACGACTAGACGACATTCAGTACTTC

v_call: TRBV29-1
j_call: TRBJ2-2
d_call: TRBD2
clone_size: -
cdr3_aa: CSVKLAGGVTGELFF
cdr3_nt: TGCAGCGTAAAACTAGCGGGGGGTGTCACCGGGGAGCTGTTTTTT

v_call: TRBV5-1
j_call: TRBJ1-1
d_call: -
clone_size: -
cdr3_aa: CASSLEGSMNTEAFF
cdr3_nt: TGCGCCAGCAGCTTGGAGGGATCCATGAACACTGAAGCTTTCTTT

v_call: TRBV19
j_call: TRBJ1-4
d_call: -
clone_size: -
cdr3_aa: CASSPTRQATNEKLFF
cdr3_nt: TGTGCCAGTAGTCCTACACGACAGGCAACTAATGAAAAACTGTTTTTT

v_call: TRBV5-5
j_call: TRBJ2-1
d_call: -
clone_size: -
cdr3_aa: CASSPGWFVDEQFF
cdr3_nt: TGTGCCAGCAGCCCCGGGTGGTTCGTGGATGAGCAGTTCTTC

v_call: TRBV7-8
j_call: TRBJ2-7
d_call: -
clone_size: few
cdr3_aa: CASSPLPRSSSGVNEQYF
cdr3_nt: TGTGCCAGCAGCCCGCTACCCCGCTCTAGCTCTGGGGTAAACGAGCAGTACTTC

v_call: TRBV4-1
j_call: TRBJ1-1
d_call: TRBD1
clone_size: -
cdr3_aa: CASSSVTGMNTEAFF
cdr3_nt: TGCGCCAGCAGCTCCGTGACAGGGATGAACACTGAAGCTTTCTTT

v_call: TRBV7-8
j_call: TRBJ1-4
d_call: -
clone_size: few
cdr3_aa: CASSQGSGYEKLFF
cdr3_nt: TGTGCCAGCAGCCAGGGCTCGGGATATGAAAAACTGTTTTTT

v_call: TRBV12-5
j_call: TRBJ2-1
d_call: -
clone_size: -
cdr3_aa: CASGLTGADEQFF
cdr3_nt: TGTGCTAGTGGTTTGACCGGGGCGGATGAGCAGTTCTTC

v_call: TRBV6-5
j_call: TRBJ1-5
d_call: -
clone_size: -
cdr3_aa: CAAAASEDQPQHF
cdr3_nt: TGTGCCGCGGCAGCCTCGGAAGATCAGCCCCAGCATTTT

v_call: TRBV6-2/TRBV6-3
j_call: TRBJ2-7
d_call: -
clone_size: few
cdr3_aa: CASRKARENYEQYF
cdr3_nt: TGTGCCAGCAGAAAAGCCCGGGAAAACTACGAGCAGTACTTC

v_call: TRBV7-2
j_call: TRBJ2-1
d_call: TRBD2
clone_size: few
cdr3_aa: CASRAPGLETYEQFF
cdr3_nt: TGTGCCAGCAGGGCTCCGGGACTAGAAACCTATGAGCAGTTCTTC

v_call: TRBV30
j_call: TRBJ1-1
d_call: -
clone_size: many
cdr3_aa: CAWSLQVEAFF
cdr3_nt: TGTGCCTGGAGTCTGCAGGTTGAAGCTTTCTTT

v_call: TRBV6-5
j_call: TRBJ1-1
d_call: TRBD1
clone_size: -
cdr3_aa: CASTIGGGANTEAFF
cdr3_nt: TGTGCCAGCACTATAGGAGGGGGCGCGAACACTGAAGCTTTCTTT

v_call: TRBV9
j_call: TRBJ2-3
d_call: TRBD2
clone_size: -
cdr3_aa: CASSASGLAGDPYTDTQYF
cdr3_nt: TGTGCCAGCAGCGCCTCGGGACTAGCGGGGGACCCCTACACAGATACGCAGTATTTT

v_call: TRBV6-5
j_call: TRBJ2-1
d_call: -
clone_size: few
cdr3_aa: CASSYSAGVYNEQFF
cdr3_nt: TGTGCCAGCAGTTACTCGGCAGGGGTCTACAATGAGCAGTTCTTC

v_call: TRBV7-9
j_call: TRBJ2-3
d_call: -
clone_size: few
cdr3_aa: CASSGEFWRGGTDTQYF
cdr3_nt: TGTGCCAGCAGCGGAGAGTTCTGGCGGGGCGGCACAGATACGCAGTATTTT

v_call: TRBV12-3/TRBV12-4
j_call: TRBJ2-2
d_call: -
clone_size: many
cdr3_aa: CASSEGVKTGELFF
cdr3_nt: TGTGCCAGCAGCGAGGGCGTGAAAACCGGGGAGCTGTTTTTT

v_call: TRBV5-6
j_call: TRBJ2-5
d_call: -
clone_size: -
cdr3_aa: CASSFQVGGILLRETQYF
cdr3_nt: TGTGCCAGCAGCTTCCAGGTCGGGGGCATCCTTCTCCGGGAGACCCAGTACTTC

v_call: TRBV9
j_call: TRBJ2-2
d_call: TRBD2
clone_size: -
cdr3_aa: CASSPQGLAGTGELFF
cdr3_nt: TGTGCCAGCAGCCCACAAGGACTAGCAGGGACCGGGGAGCTGTTTTTT

v_call: TRBV6-5
j_call: TRBJ1-2
d_call: TRBD1
clone_size: -
cdr3_aa: CASSYSPQGDYGYTF
cdr3_nt: TGTGCCAGCAGTTACTCACCCCAGGGGGACTATGGCTACACCTTC

v_call: TRBV9
j_call: TRBJ1-1
d_call: TRBD1
clone_size: few
cdr3_aa: CASGPGGAYTEAFF
cdr3_nt: TGTGCCAGCGGACCAGGGGGCGCTTACACTGAAGCTTTCTTT

v_call: TRBV7-8
j_call: TRBJ1-4
d_call: TRBD1
clone_size: few
cdr3_aa: CASSFTGEGWGEKLFF
cdr3_nt: TGTGCCAGCAGCTTCACAGGGGAAGGGTGGGGTGAAAAACTGTTTTTT

v_call: TRBV4-1
j_call: TRBJ2-5
d_call: TRBD2
clone_size: few
cdr3_aa: CASSPVAGLAGETQYF
cdr3_nt: TGCGCCAGCAGCCCGGTGGCGGGACTAGCGGGAGAGACCCAGTACTTC

v_call: TRBV7-2
j_call: TRBJ1-4
d_call: TRBD1
clone_size: many
cdr3_aa: CASSARQGEEEKLFF
cdr3_nt: TGTGCCAGCAGCGCCCGACAGGGGGAGGAGGAAAAACTGTTTTTT

v_call: TRBV6-2/TRBV6-3
j_call: TRBJ2-2
d_call: -
clone_size: -
cdr3_aa: CASSSRQRTGELFF
cdr3_nt: TGTGCCAGCAGTTCGAGGCAGCGCACCGGGGAGCTGTTTTTT

v_call: TRBV4-3
j_call: TRBJ2-7
d_call: -
clone_size: many
cdr3_aa: CASSPGTSSYEQYF
cdr3_nt: TGTGCCAGCAGCCCCGGGACATCCTCCTACGAGCAGTACTTC

v_call: TRBV7-9
j_call: TRBJ2-3
d_call: TRBD2
clone_size: -
cdr3_aa: CASSLRTSGSTDTQYF
cdr3_nt: TGTGCCAGCAGCCTTCGGACTAGCGGAAGCACAGATACGCAGTATTTT

v_call: TRBV7-2
j_call: TRBJ1-2
d_call: -
clone_size: few
cdr3_aa: CASSLYPPAYGYTF
cdr3_nt: TGTGCCAGCAGCTTATACCCCCCCGCTTATGGCTACACCTTC

v_call: TRBV4-3
j_call: TRBJ1-6
d_call: -
clone_size: -
cdr3_aa: CASSPQADSPLHF
cdr3_nt: TGCGCCAGCAGCCCCCAAGCGGATTCACCCCTCCACTTT

v_call: TRBV6-6
j_call: TRBJ1-3
d_call: -
clone_size: few
cdr3_aa: CASSYWGAGNTIYF
cdr3_nt: TGTGCCAGCAGTTATTGGGGGGCTGGAAACACCATATATTTT

v_call: TRBV7-2
j_call: TRBJ1-6
d_call: -
clone_size: few
cdr3_aa: CASSLGRLLSYNSPLHF
cdr3_nt: TGTGCCAGCAGCTTGGGCCGCTTGCTCTCCTATAATTCACCCCTCCACTTT

v_call: TRBV29-1
j_call: TRBJ2-5
d_call: -
clone_size: many
cdr3_aa: CSVEDGESLGTQYF
cdr3_nt: TGCAGCGTTGAAGATGGAGAGTCGTTGGGGACCCAGTACTTC

v_call: TRBV6-1
j_call: TRBJ2-3
d_call: -
clone_size: few
cdr3_aa: CASSEGWASTDTQYF
cdr3_nt: TGTGCCAGCAGTGAAGGGTGGGCAAGCACAGATACGCAGTATTTT

v_call: TRBV9
j_call: TRBJ1-2
d_call: -
clone_size: few
cdr3_aa: CASSANREDYGYTF
cdr3_nt: TGTGCCAGCAGTGCAAACCGGGAGGATTATGGCTACACCTTC

v_call: TRBV3-1
j_call: TRBJ1-4
d_call: -
clone_size: few
cdr3_aa: CASRDSQNEKLFF
cdr3_nt: TGTGCCAGCAGGGACAGCCAGAATGAAAAACTGTTTTTT

v_call: TRBV29-1
j_call: TRBJ1-1
d_call: TRBD1
clone_size: few
cdr3_aa: CSVGTTRDRGPEAFF
cdr3_nt: TGCAGCGTTGGGACGACCCGGGACAGGGGGCCTGAAGCTTTCTTT

v_call: TRBV4-3
j_call: TRBJ2-5
d_call: -
clone_size: -
cdr3_aa: CASSWGVAPGYQETQYF
cdr3_nt: TGCGCCAGCAGCTGGGGGGTGGCCCCGGGGTACCAAGAGACCCAGTACTTC

v_call: TRBV6-2/TRBV6-3
j_call: TRBJ2-5
d_call: TRBD2
clone_size: few
cdr3_aa: CASGGGEQETQYF
cdr3_nt: TGTGCCAGCGGCGGGGGGGAGCAAGAGACCCAGTACTTC

v_call: TRBV3-1
j_call: TRBJ1-1
d_call: -
clone_size: -
cdr3_aa: CASSQGAFTGMNTEAFF
cdr3_nt: TGTGCCAGCAGCCAAGGCGCCTTTACGGGCATGAACACTGAAGCTTTCTTT

v_call: TRBV7-2
j_call: TRBJ2-3
d_call: TRBD2
clone_size: -
cdr3_aa: CASSSLERGTGTDTQYF
cdr3_nt: TGTGCCAGCAGCTCACTGGAGCGGGGGACGGGCACAGATACGCAGTATTTT

v_call: TRBV20-1
j_call: TRBJ1-5
d_call: -
clone_size: -
cdr3_aa: CSASTGNQPQHF
cdr3_nt: TGCAGTGCTTCGACAGGCAATCAGCCCCAGCATTTT

v_call: TRBV4-1
j_call: TRBJ2-5
d_call: -
clone_size: -
cdr3_aa: CASSLGLGVLETQYF
cdr3_nt: TGCGCCAGCAGCCTCGGGCTTGGGGTTCTAGAGACCCAGTACTTC

v_call: TRBV11-2
j_call: TRBJ2-7
d_call: -
clone_size: -
cdr3_aa: CASSLAGLEQYF
cdr3_nt: TGTGCCAGCAGCTTAGCCGGGCTCGAGCAGTACTTC

v_call: TRBV18
j_call: TRBJ2-7
d_call: TRBD1
clone_size: -
cdr3_aa: CASSPPDRGYSYEQYF
cdr3_nt: TGTGCCAGCTCACCACCGGACAGGGGATATTCCTACGAGCAGTACTTC

v_call: TRBV7-8
j_call: TRBJ1-2
d_call: -
clone_size: -
cdr3_aa: CASSRPLRTRRASDGYTF
cdr3_nt: TGTGCCAGCAGCCGTCCCCTCCGGACAAGGAGGGCTTCGGATGGCTACACCTTC